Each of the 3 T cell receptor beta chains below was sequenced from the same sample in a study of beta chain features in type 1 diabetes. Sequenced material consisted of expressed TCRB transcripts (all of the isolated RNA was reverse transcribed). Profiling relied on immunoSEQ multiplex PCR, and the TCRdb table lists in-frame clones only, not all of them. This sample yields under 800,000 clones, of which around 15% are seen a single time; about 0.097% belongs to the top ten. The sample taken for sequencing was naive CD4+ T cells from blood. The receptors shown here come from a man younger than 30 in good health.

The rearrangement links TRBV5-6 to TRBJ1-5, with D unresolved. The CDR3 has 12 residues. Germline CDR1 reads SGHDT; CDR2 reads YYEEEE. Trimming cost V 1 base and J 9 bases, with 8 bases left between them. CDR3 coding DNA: TGTGCCAGCAGCTTGAAACGGGGGCCCCAGCATTTT. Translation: CASSLKRGPQHF.

This CDR3 reads CASSSFRGFDEQYF. The CDR3 DNA sequence: TGTGCCAGCAGCAGCTTCAGGGGTTTCGACGAGCAGTACTTC. The chain joins TRBV7-9 to TRBJ2-7, with D possibly matching TRBD1 (6 bases). The CDR3 extends over 14 amino acids. Trimming shortened V by 5 bases and J by 5 bases, and 16 bases separated the two germline ends. Germline CDR1 and CDR2: SEHNR and FQNEAQ (reference sequence).

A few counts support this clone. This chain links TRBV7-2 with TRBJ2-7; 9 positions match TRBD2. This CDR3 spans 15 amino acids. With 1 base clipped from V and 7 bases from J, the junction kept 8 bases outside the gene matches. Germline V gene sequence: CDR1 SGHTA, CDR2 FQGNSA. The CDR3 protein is CASSLGGTSPGEQYF. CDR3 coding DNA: TGTGCCAGCAGCTTAGGTGGGACTAGCCCGGGAGAGCAGTACTTC.